These 27 T cell receptor beta chains were all obtained from the same sample, sequenced in a study of blood T cell repertoires in COVID-19. Sequencing used immunoSEQ multiplex PCR; TCRdb keeps in-frame clones, though not all of them. The data hold tens of thousands of clones, with over 65% observed a single time. Source material: peripheral blood. Receptors originate from a woman aged 55-69 years with acute or convalescent COVID-19.

This chain joins TRBV6-4 and TRBJ2-3; TRBD1 matches at 7 bases. The CDR3 has 15 amino acids. Germline CDR1 MRHNA, CDR2 SNTAGT. J lost 4 bases, V lost 5 bases, and 9 bases had no gene match. DNA of the CDR3: TGTGCCAGCAGTCTCAGGGGGAATAGGTCAGATACGCAGTATTTT. Translated, it gives CASSLRGNRSDTQYF.

The V call is TRBV27, the J call TRBJ1-5; D perhaps matches TRBD1 (5 bases). Trimming removed 7 bases from V and 0 bases from J, with 16 bases in between. Germline V CDR1 and CDR2: MNHEY, SMNVEV (reference sequence). This CDR3 is 16 amino acids long. CDR3 coding DNA: TGTGCCAGCATGGACCGCGGGACGGTTAGCAATCAGCCCCAGCATTTT. Its translation is CASMDRGTVSNQPQHF.

The chain is built from TRBV6-6 and TRBJ2-1; D may be TRBD2 (6 bases). V gave up 8 bases and J gave up 0 bases, with 14 bases separating them. Germline lookup yields CDR1 MNHNY and CDR2 SVGAGI (reference sequence). This CDR3 is 15 amino acids long. The CDR3 reads CASDAGPSSYNEQFF. The CDR3 DNA sequence: TGTGCCAGCGACGCGGGGCCTAGCTCCTACAATGAGCAGTTCTTC.

The chain has TRBV20-1 and TRBJ2-3; TRBD2 matches at 10 bases. The germline CDR1 and CDR2 sequences are DFQATT and SNEGSKA (reference sequence). The CDR3 has 13 residues. V lost 3 bases to trimming and J lost 8 bases; unmatched junction nucleotides: 5. The CDR3 loop is CSASLAGVGTQYF. CDR3 coding DNA: TGCAGTGCTAGTCTAGCGGGGGTTGGTACGCAGTATTTT.

V is TRBV27 and J is TRBJ1-6, with TRBD1 matching 7 bases. V lost 4 bases to trimming and J lost 7 bases; unmatched junction nucleotides: 7. CDR3 length: 15 residues. Germline CDR1 reads MNHEY; CDR2 reads SMNVEV (reference sequence). This CDR3 is CASSSLGGWNSPLHF. The DNA of the CDR3 is TGTGCCAGCAGTTCGCTAGGGGGCTGGAATTCACCCCTCCACTTT.

This sequence joins TRBV6-5 and TRBJ2-2; D is possibly TRBD2 (7 bases). V was shortened by 0 bases and J by 5 bases, with 10 bases between the two germline ends. Looked up from germline, CDR1 is MNHEY and CDR2 is SVGAGI. The CDR3 spans 15 residues. The CDR3 loop reads CASSYSGGGTGELFF. The CDR3, as DNA: TGTGCCAGCAGTTACTCAGGGGGAGGGACCGGGGAGCTGTTTTTT.

This chain joins TRBV5-4 and TRBJ1-4, with D perhaps matching TRBD1 (6 bases). The CDR3 length is 15 residues. The V gene's germline CDR1 is SGHNT and CDR2 YYREEE (reference sequence). Trimming pared 0 bases from V and 7 bases from J, leaving 13 bases between. The CDR3 DNA is TGTGCCAGCAGCTTGGCGTCTCAGGGGCCTGAAAAACTGTTTTTT. This sequence encodes CASSLASQGPEKLFF.

This rearrangement joins TRBV27 to TRBJ2-7, with D unresolved. In germline, CDR1 is MNHEY, CDR2 SMNVEV (reference sequence). CDR3 length equals 12 residues. V dropped 5 bases and J dropped 3 bases, with 8 bases sitting between them. The CDR3 region is CASSDKNYEQYF. CDR3 nucleotide sequence: TGTGCCAGCAGTGACAAAAACTACGAGCAGTACTTC.

V is TRBV11-2 and J is TRBJ2-7; no firm D call. The CDR3 runs to 13 residues. Per germline, CDR1 SGHAT and CDR2 FQNNGV. Trimming left V 1 base short and J 2 bases short, with 6 bases between. The DNA of the CDR3 is TGTGCCAGCAGCTTAGCCAGGACCTACGAGCAGTACTTC. This translates into CASSLARTYEQYF.

This chain connects TRBV7-9 to TRBJ2-3; TRBD2 agrees at 12 bases. Per the germline V gene, CDR1 is SEHNR and CDR2 is FQNEAQ (reference sequence). V dropped 1 base and J dropped 0; count of bases not matched to a gene: 8. There are 19 residues in the CDR3. The CDR3 here is CASSLVASGRDRSTDTQYF. The CDR3 DNA follows: TGTGCCAGCAGCTTAGTTGCTAGCGGGAGGGATAGGAGCACAGATACGCAGTATTTT.

CDR3 bases: TGTGCCAGCAGCCAAGAACTCTCCTATAATTCACCCCTCCACTTT. Its translation is CASSQELSYNSPLHF. The gene calls are TRBV3-1 (or the pseudogene TRBV3-2) and TRBJ1-6; no reliable D call. This CDR3 comprises 15 residues. The germline V and J ends were trimmed by 0 bases and 0 bases, with 3 bases remaining between them. Germline V gene lookup returns CDR1 LGHDT and CDR2 YNNKEL (reference sequence).

This chain joins TRBV7-3 and TRBJ2-3, with D unresolved. Germline V gene lookup returns CDR1 SGHTA and CDR2 FQGTGA. The CDR3 contains 15 residues. V was cut by 3 bases and J by 1 base, with 11 bases left in between. The CDR3 reads CASSFASRGTDTQYF. The CDR3 nucleotides read TGTGCCAGCAGCTTTGCGAGCCGCGGCACAGATACGCAGTATTTT.

The chain uses TRBV24-1 and TRBJ1-1, with 7 bases fitting TRBD1. CDR1 is KGHDR and CDR2 is SFDVKD in the germline V gene. The CDR3 length is 13 residues. V was pared by 5 bases and J by 5 bases, with 4 bases of the junction left unmatched. CDR3 sequence (DNA): TGTGCCACCAGTGTGGCAGGGGGAACTGAAGCTTTCTTT. This codes for CATSVAGGTEAFF.

V is TRBV5-1 and J is TRBJ2-1, with TRBD2 identical over 16 bases. Germline V gene lookup returns CDR1 SGHRS and CDR2 YFSETQ. After removal of 4 bases from V and 8 bases from J, the junction contained 9 bases not matched to a gene. CDR3 length: 17 amino acids. The DNA of the CDR3 is TGCGCCAGCAGCCCTGGGACTAGCGGGAGGGCCAAGGATGAGCAGTTCTTC. Translated, it gives CASSPGTSGRAKDEQFF.

This clone showed up just once. V is TRBV6-6 and J is TRBJ1-5; D is uncertain. Germline CDR1 is MNHNY and CDR2 is SVGAGI (reference sequence). CDR3 length: 13 amino acids. V lost 8 bases to trimming and J lost 0 bases, with 8 bases between them. The CDR3 DNA reads TGTGCCAGCGGCCACAGTAGCAATCAGCCCCAGCATTTT. Translated: CASGHSSNQPQHF.

The rearrangement uses TRBV6-5 and TRBJ1-3; D possibly corresponds to TRBD1 (6 bases). CDR1 and CDR2 (germline): MNHEY, SVGAGI. Deletions cut 2 bases from V and 4 bases from J, with 12 bases between. This CDR3 comprises 15 residues. CDR3 sequence: CASSYRRGAGNTIYF. CDR3 nucleotide sequence: TGTGCCAGCAGTTACCGCCGGGGGGCGGGAAACACCATATATTTT.

This rearrangement joins TRBV5-1 to TRBJ1-2; a possible D gene is TRBD1 (5 bases). The CDR3 is 13 amino acids. Germline-derived CDR1 and CDR2 are SGHRS and YFSETQ. Trimming cost V 0 bases and J 6 bases, with 9 bases left between them. As DNA, the CDR3 is TGCGCCAGCAGCTTGGGACAGACGGATGGCTACACCTTC. This translates into CASSLGQTDGYTF.

The V and J genes are TRBV5-4 and TRBJ1-6; D gene ambiguous. The CDR3 totals 14 residues. The germline V and J ends were trimmed by 0 bases and 4 bases, with 5 bases remaining between them. In germline, CDR1 is SGHNT, CDR2 YYREEE (reference sequence). In DNA form, the CDR3 reads TGTGCCAGCAGCTTGGACAGATATAATTCACCCCTCCACTTT. Translating it yields CASSLDRYNSPLHF.

The genes are TRBV5-1 and TRBJ1-4; 10 positions agree with TRBD1. J gave up 2 bases and V 1 base, and 5 bases lay outside the gene matches. Germline V gene lookup returns CDR1 SGHRS and CDR2 YFSETQ. The CDR3 length is 17 residues. CDR3 sequence: CASSLRTGGLTNEKLFF. The DNA of the CDR3 is TGCGCCAGCAGCTTGCGGACAGGGGGGTTGACTAATGAAAAACTGTTTTTT.

The gene calls are TRBV29-1 and TRBJ2-7; D is possibly TRBD1 (7 bases). Per the germline V gene, CDR1 is SQVTM and CDR2 is ANQGSEA. The CDR3 sequence is 11 residues long. CDR3 nucleotides: TGCGCAGCCAGGGGGGACTACGAGCAGTACTTC. This encodes CAARGDYEQYF.

This rearrangement joins TRBV15 to TRBJ2-3, with D perhaps matching TRBD2 (6 bases). Trimming took 2 bases from V and 3 from J, leaving 15 bases between them. From germline, CDR1 is LNHNV and CDR2 YYDKDF (reference sequence). There are 16 residues in the CDR3. In DNA, the CDR3 is TGTGCCACCAGCAGATCCCCGGGAGAGGCTACAGATACGCAGTATTTT. Translation: CATSRSPGEATDTQYF.

This chain links TRBV6-5 with TRBJ2-7, with D unclear. Germline assignment: CDR1 MNHEY and CDR2 SVGAGI. Trimming removed 6 bases from V and 6 bases from J, with 15 bases in between. The CDR3 is 13 amino acids. The CDR3 loop reads CASRKPVTSEQYF. CDR3 in DNA: TGTGCCAGCAGGAAACCCGTTACGAGCGAGCAGTACTTC.

The chain combines TRBV11-2 with TRBJ1-6, with 8 positions matching TRBD1. Germline-derived CDR1 and CDR2 are SGHAT and FQNNGV. J gave up 6 bases and V 5 bases, and 6 bases lay outside the gene matches. The CDR3 has 15 residues. For the CDR3, the DNA is TGTGCCAGCAGCCCCTCGGGACAGGTTAATTCACCCCTCCACTTT. Amino acid sequence: CASSPSGQVNSPLHF.

V usage is TRBV6-5 and J usage is TRBJ1-1; the D is unclear. Trimming stripped 8 bases from V and 0 bases from J, with 10 bases between. CDR3 length: 13 amino acids. Germline V gene lookup returns CDR1 MNHEY and CDR2 SVGAGI. The CDR3 sequence: CASCSSLNTEAFF. In nucleotides, the CDR3 is TGTGCCAGCTGTAGCAGCCTGAACACTGAAGCTTTCTTT.

V is TRBV2 and J is TRBJ2-1, with 8 bases matching TRBD2. CDR1 and CDR2 (germline): SNHLY, FYNNEI. Trimming at V came to 8 bases and at J to 4 bases, leaving 4 bases not matched to a gene. The length of the CDR3 is 13 residues. The CDR3 region has the DNA TGTGCCAGCCAGCGGGAGAGTTACAATGAGCAGTTCTTC. This translates into CASQRESYNEQFF.

The chain recombines TRBV19 with TRBJ2-2; 10 bases are a match to TRBD2. This CDR3 spans 17 amino acids. The V gene end was trimmed by 5 bases and the J gene end by 0 bases; junction bases not matched to a gene: 6. Germline V gene sequence: CDR1 LNHDA, CDR2 SQIVND (reference sequence). DNA for the CDR3: TGTGCCAGTAGTCCTAGCGGGGGAGGTGCGAACACCGGGGAGCTGTTTTTT. Protein sequence: CASSPSGGGANTGELFF.

The chain uses TRBV19 and TRBJ2-6, with 9 positions matching TRBD1. The CDR3 sequence is 19 residues long. Germline lookup yields CDR1 LNHDA and CDR2 SQIVND (reference sequence). With V trimmed by 4 bases and J by 0 bases, 10 bases remained unmatched. In DNA form, the CDR3 reads TGTGCCAGTAGTAACCCCGGGACAGGGTCCCTCTCTGGGGCCAACGTCCTGACTTTC. Its translation is CASSNPGTGSLSGANVLTF. The whole variable domain, remainder taken from reference TRBV19 and TRBJ2-6, is DGGITQSPKYLFRKEGQNVTLSCEQNLNHDAMYWYRQDPGQGLRLIYYSQIVNDFQKGDIAEGYSVSREKKESFPLTVTSAQKNPTAFYLCASSNPGTGSLSGANVLTFGAGSRLTVL.